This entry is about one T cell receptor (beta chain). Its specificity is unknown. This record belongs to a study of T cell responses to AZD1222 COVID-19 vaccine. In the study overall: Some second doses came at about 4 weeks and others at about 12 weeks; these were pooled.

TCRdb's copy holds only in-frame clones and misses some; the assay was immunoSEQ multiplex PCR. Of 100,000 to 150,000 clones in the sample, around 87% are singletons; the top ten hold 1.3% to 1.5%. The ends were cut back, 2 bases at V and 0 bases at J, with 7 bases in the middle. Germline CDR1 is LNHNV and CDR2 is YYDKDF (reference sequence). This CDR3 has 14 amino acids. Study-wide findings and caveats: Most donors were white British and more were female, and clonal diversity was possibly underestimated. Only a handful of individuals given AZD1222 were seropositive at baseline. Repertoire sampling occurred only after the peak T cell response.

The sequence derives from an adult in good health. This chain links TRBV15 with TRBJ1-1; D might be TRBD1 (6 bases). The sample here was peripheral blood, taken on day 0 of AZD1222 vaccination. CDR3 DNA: TGTGCCACCAGCAGACAGGGGTTGAACACTGAAGCTTTCTTT. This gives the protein CATSRQGLNTEAFF.